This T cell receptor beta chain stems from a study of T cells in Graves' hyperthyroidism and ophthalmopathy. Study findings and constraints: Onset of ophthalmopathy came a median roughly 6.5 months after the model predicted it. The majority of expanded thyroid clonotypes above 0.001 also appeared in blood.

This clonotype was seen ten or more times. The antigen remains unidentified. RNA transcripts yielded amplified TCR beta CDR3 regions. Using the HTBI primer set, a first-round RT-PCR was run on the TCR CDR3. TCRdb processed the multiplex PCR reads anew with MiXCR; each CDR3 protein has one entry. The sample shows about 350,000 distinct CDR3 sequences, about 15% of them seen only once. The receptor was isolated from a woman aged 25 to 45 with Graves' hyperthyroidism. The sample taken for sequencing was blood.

The DNA for the CDR3 is TGTGCCAGCAGCCAGGCCGACAGGGGGCTTGGCTACGAGCAGTACTTC. This codes for CASSQADRGLGYEQYF. This sequence joins TRBV11-2 and TRBJ2-7, with 10 bases that match TRBD1. There are 16 residues in the CDR3. CDR1 is SGHAT and CDR2 is FQNNGV in the germline V gene. V shed 5 bases, J shed 3 bases, and the junction held 10 bases outside the gene matches.